These 13 T cell receptor beta chains originate from one sample sequenced in a study of PD-1 blockade in classical Hodgkin lymphoma (dated by TCRdb to 2020 to 2022). The library was made by the immunoSEQ multiplex PCR assay. TCRdb's version of the immuneACCESS table is confined to in-frame rearrangements and falls short of the full clone set. An unresolved V gene accounts for under half of the shortfall where checked; the remainder is of unknown origin. For this sample there are roughly 40,000 clones; roughly 86% appear just once. The ten largest clones capture about a tenth of the sample. The time point label corresponds to: cycle 1 day 1 (C1D1), immediately before nivolumab initiation. All trial patients had relapsed after autologous stem cell transplantation, with cohorts A, B and C differing in prior brentuximab vedotin exposure. The starting material was peripheral blood mononuclear cells (PBMCs), obtained at baseline. These receptors were taken from a human donor with classical Hodgkin lymphoma.

Only a few counts were recorded for this clone. V and J are TRBV6-1 and TRBJ2-7; 7 bases map to TRBD1. This CDR3 is 15 amino acids long. Trimming took 4 bases from V and 0 from J; bases not matched to a gene: 6. From germline, CDR1 is MNHNS and CDR2 SASEGT. The CDR3 DNA reads TGTGCCAGCAGTGCCCGGGACAGCAGCTCCTACGAGCAGTACTTC. Its protein product is CASSARDSSSYEQYF.

The V call is TRBV6-1, the J call TRBJ2-3; 8 bases are a match to TRBD1. Germline trimming cut 8 bases from V and 3 bases from J; bases unmatched to any gene: 7. Germline V gene lookup returns CDR1 MNHNS and CDR2 SASEGT. The CDR3 spans 14 residues. CDR3 region: CASGGRGLTDTQYF. For the CDR3, the DNA is TGTGCCAGCGGGGGCAGGGGGCTTACAGATACGCAGTATTTT.

The chain recombines TRBV27 with TRBJ2-1; no reliable D call. CDR3 length equals 15 residues. In germline, CDR1 is MNHEY, CDR2 SMNVEV (reference sequence). With 5 bases removed from V and 8 bases from J, the gap between germline ends came to 19 bases. CDR3: CASSLRAQNLHEQFF. The CDR3 DNA reads as TGTGCCAGCAGTCTCCGGGCCCAGAACTTGCATGAGCAGTTCTTC.

This sequence joins TRBV7-3 and TRBJ2-1, with 11 bases that match TRBD2. V gave up 4 bases and J gave up 7 bases; unmatched junction bases: 12. The CDR3 runs 17 residues. CDR1 is SGHTA, CDR2 FQGTGA, per germline. The CDR3 sequence: CASSSRPQLAGENEQFF. CDR3 sequence (DNA): TGTGCCAGCAGCTCCCGCCCCCAACTAGCGGGAGAGAATGAGCAGTTCTTC.

This chain uses TRBV29-1 with TRBJ1-5; D gene unclear. Germline V gene sequence: CDR1 SQVTM, CDR2 ANQGSEA. The CDR3 is made up of 12 amino acids. Trimming removed 7 bases from V and 3 bases from J, with 10 bases in between. CDR3 sequence reads: CSAKDVNQPQHF. The CDR3 DNA follows: TGCAGCGCTAAGGACGTCAATCAGCCCCAGCATTTT. Complete variable domain (other parts from reference TRBV29-1 and TRBJ1-5): SAVISQKPSRDICQRGTSLTIQCQVDSQVTMMFWYRQQPGQSLTLIATANQGSEATYESGFVIDKFPISRPNLTFSTLTVSNMSPEDSSIYLCSAKDVNQPQHFGDGTRLSIL.

The chain recombines TRBV7-3 with TRBJ2-3; a possible D gene is TRBD1 (6 bases). Trimming pared 4 bases from V and 0 bases from J, leaving 11 bases between. The CDR3 covers 15 residues. Per the germline V gene, CDR1 is SGHTA and CDR2 is FQGTGA. CDR3 amino acids: CASSSTGLSTDTQYF. The DNA of the CDR3 is TGTGCCAGCAGCTCAACAGGGCTGAGCACAGATACGCAGTATTTT. The whole variable domain, filled in from reference TRBV7-3 and TRBJ2-3, reads GAGVSQTPSNKVTEKGKYVELRCDPISGHTALYWYRQSLGQGPEFLIYFQGTGAADDSGLPNDRFFAVRPEGSVSTLKIQRTERGDSAVYLCASSSTGLSTDTQYFGPGTRLTVL.

This clone was observed once. The chain uses TRBV6-5 and TRBJ2-7, with D perhaps being TRBD1 or TRBD2 (6 bases each). There are 15 residues in the CDR3. V shed 2 bases and J shed 5 bases, with 16 bases lying between them. Germline V CDR1 and CDR2: MNHEY, SVGAGI. This CDR3 reads CASSYRGTPGDEQYF. The DNA of the CDR3 is TGTGCCAGCAGTTACCGGGGGACGCCAGGGGACGAGCAGTACTTC.

The chain combines TRBV10-2 with TRBJ2-1, with D possibly being TRBD1 (5 bases). V was shortened by 10 bases and J by 6 bases, with 16 bases between the two germline ends. Per germline, CDR1 WSHSY and CDR2 SAAADI. This CDR3 is 13 amino acids long. The chain's CDR3 is CAIQVSRGNEQFF. Here the CDR3 DNA reads TGCGCCATCCAGGTCTCTAGGGGCAATGAGCAGTTCTTC.

This clone was counted once. In nucleotides, the CDR3 is TGTGCCAGCAGCCAGCTCCAAGAGACCCAGTACTTC. Its translation: CASSQLQETQYF. The V gene is TRBV2, the J gene TRBJ2-5; no clear D. Per germline, CDR1 SNHLY and CDR2 FYNNEI. With 6 bases removed from V and 1 base from J, the gap between germline ends came to 6 bases. The CDR3 runs 12 residues.

V usage is TRBV4-1 and J usage is TRBJ2-7; TRBD1 agrees at 8 bases. The CDR3 is 14 residues long. Germline lookup yields CDR1 MGHRA and CDR2 YSYEKL. Trimming at V came to 4 bases and at J to 2 bases, leaving 4 bases not matched to a gene. CDR3: CASSPGTGAYEQYF. The CDR3, as DNA: TGCGCCAGCAGCCCCGGGACAGGAGCCTACGAGCAGTACTTC.

The V and J genes are TRBV9 and TRBJ2-7; D is perhaps TRBD1 or TRBD2 (6 bases each). The CDR3 has 16 amino acids. V dropped 0 bases and J dropped 2 bases, with 15 bases sitting between them. The V gene's germline CDR1 is SGDLS and CDR2 YYNGEE. The CDR3 nucleotides read TGTGCCAGCAGCGTAGCAGGGGACTGGTCTCCCTACGAGCAGTACTTC. It specifies CASSVAGDWSPYEQYF.

This clone has only a few counts. V and J are TRBV5-5 and TRBJ1-4, with TRBD1 matching over 7 bases. V shed 4 bases and J 5 bases; nucleotides not matched to a gene: 8. The germline V gene encodes CDR1 SGHKS and CDR2 YYEKEE (reference sequence). The CDR3 covers 15 residues. The CDR3 DNA reads TGTGCCAGCAGCCCTTACGGGACAGTAAATGAAAAACTGTTTTTT. This codes for CASSPYGTVNEKLFF.

The chain couples TRBV7-9 to TRBJ2-7, with 11 bases that match TRBD2. V was pared by 5 bases and J by 3 bases, with 0 bases of the junction left unmatched. The germline gives CDR1 SEHNR, CDR2 FQNEAQ (reference sequence). The CDR3 contains 13 residues. The DNA for the CDR3 is TGTGCCAGCAGCACTAGCGGGGGCTACGAGCAGTACTTC. Encoded protein: CASSTSGGYEQYF.